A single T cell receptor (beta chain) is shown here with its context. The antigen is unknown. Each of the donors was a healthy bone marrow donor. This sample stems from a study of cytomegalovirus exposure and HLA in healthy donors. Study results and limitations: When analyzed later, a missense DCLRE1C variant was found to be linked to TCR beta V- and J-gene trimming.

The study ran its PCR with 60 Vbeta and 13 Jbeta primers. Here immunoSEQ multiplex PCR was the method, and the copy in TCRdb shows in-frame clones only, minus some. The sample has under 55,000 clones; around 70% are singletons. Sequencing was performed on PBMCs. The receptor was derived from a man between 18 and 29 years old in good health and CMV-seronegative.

CDR3 protein: CASRPTGGPVYEQYF. In DNA form, the CDR3 reads TGTGCCAGCAGGCCCACAGGGGGCCCGGTGTACGAGCAGTACTTC. J is TRBJ2-7 and V is TRBV6-5, with TRBD1 matching 9 bases. The length of the CDR3 is 15 residues. The J segment lost 4 bases and the V segment lost 6 bases, leaving 10 bases of the junction unmatched. Germline-derived CDR1 and CDR2 are MNHEY and SVGAGI.